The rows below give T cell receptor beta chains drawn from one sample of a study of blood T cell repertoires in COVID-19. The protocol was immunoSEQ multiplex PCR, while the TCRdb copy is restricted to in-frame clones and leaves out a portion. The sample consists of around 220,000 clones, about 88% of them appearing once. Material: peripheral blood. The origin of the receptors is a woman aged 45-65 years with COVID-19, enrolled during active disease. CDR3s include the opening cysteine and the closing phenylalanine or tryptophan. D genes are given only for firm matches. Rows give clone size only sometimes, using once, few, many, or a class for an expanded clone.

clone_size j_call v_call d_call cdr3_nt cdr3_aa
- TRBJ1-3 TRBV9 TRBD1 TGTGCCAGCAGCGTAGCCAAGACAGGGATCGGAAACACCATATATTTT CASSVAKTGIGNTIYF
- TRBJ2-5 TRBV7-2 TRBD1 TGTGCCAGCAGCTCGGGACAGAAGACCCAGTACTTC CASSSGQKTQYF
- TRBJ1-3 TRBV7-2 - TGTGCCAGCAGCTTAGCGGACACTGGAAACACCATATATTTT CASSLADTGNTIYF
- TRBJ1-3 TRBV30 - TGTGCCTGGAAGATTCAGGGATCTGACTCTGGAAACACCATATATTTT CAWKIQGSDSGNTIYF
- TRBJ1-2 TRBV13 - TGTGCCAGCAGCTTAGGGGAGGACCTCCCTGAGGTCTATGGCTACACCTTC CASSLGEDLPEVYGYTF
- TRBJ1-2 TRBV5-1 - TGCGCCAGCAGCTCGACAGCCCCTAACTATGGCTACACCTTC CASSSTAPNYGYTF
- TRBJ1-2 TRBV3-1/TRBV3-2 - TGTGCCAGCAGCCAAAAAGCAAAGGCAGGGGAGCTTTATGGCTACACCTTC CASSQKAKAGELYGYTF
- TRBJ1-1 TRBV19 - TGTGCCAGTAGTATAAGCCCGGGACATACTGAAGCTTTCTTT CASSISPGHTEAFF
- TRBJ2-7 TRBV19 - TGTGCCAGTAGTGCTACCCAGGGAAACGAGCAGTACTTC CASSATQGNEQYF
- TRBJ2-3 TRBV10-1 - TGCGCCCACCAGCGTACAACTGATATCACAGATACGCAGTATTTT CAHQRTTDITDTQYF
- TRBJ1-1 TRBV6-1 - TGTGCCAGCAGTGAGGGAACACTCGGGGTGAACACTGAAGCTTTCTTT CASSEGTLGVNTEAFF
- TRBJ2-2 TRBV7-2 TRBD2 TGTGCCAGCAGCTTAGGGCCTTCGGCGGGGGGGCCCGGGGAGCTGTTTTTT CASSLGPSAGGPGELFF
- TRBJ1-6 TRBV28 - TGTGCCAGCAGCCCCGACTCTTCACCCCTCCACTTT CASSPDSSPLHF
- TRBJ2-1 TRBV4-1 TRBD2 TGCGCCAGCAGCCAGATTAGCGGGGGATTATACAATGAGCAGTTCTTC CASSQISGGLYNEQFF
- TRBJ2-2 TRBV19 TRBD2 TGTGCCAGTAGTTGGACTAGCGGGAACACCGGGGAGCTGTTTTTT CASSWTSGNTGELFF
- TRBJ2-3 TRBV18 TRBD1 TGTGCCAGCTCACGGGACAGGGACACAGATACGCAGTATTTT CASSRDRDTDTQYF
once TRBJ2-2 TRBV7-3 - TGTGCCAGCAGCTCTCCCGAGGACATCGGCACCGGGGAGCTGTTTTTT CASSSPEDIGTGELFF